Each of the 22 T cell receptor beta chains below was sequenced from the same sample in a study of human T cells and chemical hapten exposure. Unique molecular identifiers were attached to individual cDNA molecules during library preparation. TCRdb independently ran MiXCR on the reads; one entry per CDR3 protein. The sample carries around 120,000 distinct CDR3 sequences, about 8.9% recorded once. Before extraction, the whole blood was not fractionated, and total RNA was taken from it. The sequencing sample was made of whole blood. The source of these receptors is a human donor in good health. Some clones in this sample may be carry-over from other donors' samples.

The table lists this clonotype with many counts. The chain couples TRBV7-8 to TRBJ2-7; 7 nucleotides align to TRBD1. V lost 1 base to trimming and J lost 0 bases; unmatched junction nucleotides: 3. Germline V lookup: CDR1 SGHVS, CDR2 FQNEAQ. This CDR3 has 15 residues. For the CDR3, the DNA is TGTGCCAGCAGCTTAGGTCGGGACAGCTCCTACGAGCAGTACTTC. Residues: CASSLGRDSSYEQYF.

This clonotype was seen at least ten times. The chain combines TRBV5-1 with TRBJ1-2, with unresolved D. Deletions cut 1 base from V and 8 bases from J, with 18 bases between. CDR3 length: 15 residues. CDR1 and CDR2 (germline): SGHRS, YFSETQ. CDR3 residues: CASSLNPGSEGGYTF. The CDR3 coding sequence is TGCGCCAGCAGCTTGAATCCGGGAAGTGAAGGCGGCTACACCTTC.

This clonotype has more than one count but fewer than ten. The chain carries TRBV13 and TRBJ2-1, with TRBD2 matching 12 bases. V shed 5 bases and J 14 bases; nucleotides not matched to a gene: 13. The germline gives CDR1 PRHDT, CDR2 FYEKMQ (reference sequence). This CDR3 comprises 15 residues. The CDR3 loop reads CASSQALAGGRLKFF. The CDR3 nucleotides are TGTGCCAGCAGCCAAGCACTAGCGGGGGGCCGGCTGAAGTTCTTC.

This chain links TRBV10-3 with TRBJ2-7, with D unresolved. Trimming cost V 0 bases and J 4 bases, with 13 bases left between them. Germline CDR1 ENHRY, CDR2 SYGVKD. This CDR3 is 15 amino acids long. CDR3 protein: CAISESEWGDYEQYF. The CDR3 coding sequence is TGTGCCATCAGTGAGTCCGAATGGGGTGATTACGAGCAGTACTTC.

The chain joins TRBV18 to TRBJ1-5; no definite D call. V dropped 2 bases and J dropped 4 bases, with 15 bases sitting between them. Germline values: CDR1 KGHSH, CDR2 LQKENI. This CDR3 is built from 16 residues. CDR3: CASSPTINRLNQPQHF. CDR3 DNA: TGTGCCAGCTCACCAACGATAAACAGACTTAATCAGCCCCAGCATTTT.

The genes are TRBV11-2 and TRBJ1-4; possibly TRBD1 for D (5 bases). Germline V gene data show CDR1 as SGHAT and CDR2 as FQNNGV. The CDR3 has 13 residues. V lost 4 bases to trimming and J lost 8 bases, with 11 bases between them. CDR3 amino acids: CASSWGGGEKLFF. CDR3 bases: TGTGCCAGCAGCTGGGGGGGAGGGGAAAAACTGTTTTTT.

Ten or more counts support this clonotype. This chain joins TRBV7-2 and TRBJ1-3; D might be TRBD1 (5 bases). Trimming took off 0 bases at V and 2 bases at J, with 11 bases between the two ends. Looked up from germline, CDR1 is SGHTA and CDR2 is FQGNSA. This CDR3 has 16 residues. The CDR3 sequence: CASSLAQGSAGNTIYF. CDR3 nucleotide sequence: TGTGCCAGCAGCTTAGCGCAGGGCTCGGCTGGAAACACCATATATTTT.

This clonotype was detected only a few times. The chain has TRBV5-6 and TRBJ2-3, with 11 bases fitting TRBD2. Germline-derived CDR1 and CDR2 are SGHDT and YYEEEE. The CDR3 contains 16 residues. Losses at the gene ends were 3 bases for V and 2 bases for J; bases not matched to a gene: 5. The CDR3 sequence is CASSSWTSGSTDTQYF. For the CDR3, the DNA is TGTGCCAGCAGCTCCTGGACTAGCGGGTCCACAGATACGCAGTATTTT.

To note about this clonotype: One base away lies a much larger clone, so this may be a sequencing read error. This chain connects TRBV11-1 to TRBJ2-1, with D possibly matching TRBD2 (5 bases). The CDR3 has 14 amino acids. The V end lost 3 bases, the J end lost 5 bases, and 11 bases lay between the germline ends. Germline V lookup: CDR1 SGHAT, CDR2 FQDESV (reference sequence). The CDR3 region is CASSFTREDNEQFF. The CDR3 region has the DNA TGTGCCAGCAGCTTTACGAGGGAAGACAATGAGCAGTTCTTC.

This clonotype was counted at least ten times. CDR3 protein: CASRQSSGNTIYF. The CDR3, as DNA: TGTGCCAGCAGACAGAGCTCTGGAAACACCATATATTTT. J is TRBJ1-3 and V is TRBV27; no definite D call. Trimming took 6 bases from V and 0 from J, leaving 6 bases between them. CDR3 length equals 13 residues. Germline CDR1 reads MNHEY; CDR2 reads SMNVEV (reference sequence).

J is TRBJ1-1 and V is TRBV6-1; tentative D call: TRBD1 (6 bases). This CDR3 has 14 amino acids. Between the trimmed V and J ends, which lost 5 bases and 3 bases, there was a span of 13 bases. Germline CDR1 is MNHNS and CDR2 is SASEGT. The CDR3 loop is CASSRTGSDTEAFF. As DNA, the CDR3 is TGTGCCAGCAGTCGTACAGGGTCGGACACTGAAGCTTTCTTT.

The chain links TRBV18 to TRBJ1-5, with 7 bases aligning to TRBD1. The trim removed 4 bases at V and 0 bases at J, leaving 3 bases unmatched. This CDR3 is 15 amino acids long. The V gene's germline CDR1 is KGHSH and CDR2 LQKENI. CDR3 in DNA: TGTGCCAGCTCACTTACAGGGGCTAGCAATCAGCCCCAGCATTTT. It specifies CASSLTGASNQPQHF.

This clonotype was seen repeatedly, ten times or more. The chain employs TRBV5-1 and TRBJ1-1; maybe TRBD1 (6 bases). CDR1 and CDR2 from the germline V gene are SGHRS and YFSETQ. The CDR3 contains 12 residues. Trimming pared 4 bases from V and 7 bases from J, leaving 11 bases between. The CDR3 sequence: CASSPETGEAFF. The CDR3 DNA reads as TGCGCCAGCAGCCCCGAGACAGGTGAAGCTTTCTTT.

This clonotype was counted between two and nine times. The CDR3 DNA is TGTGCCAGCACGCGACGGCGGGAGACTAAGAATGAGCAGTTCTTC. Its translation: CASTRRRETKNEQFF. The V and J genes are TRBV6-1 and TRBJ2-1; TRBD2 matches 7 bases. The CDR3 is made up of 15 amino acids. Trimming removed 7 bases from V and 7 bases from J; junction bases left unmatched: 13. Looked up from germline, CDR1 is MNHNS and CDR2 is SASEGT.

This clonotype has just a few counts. The V call is TRBV6-5, the J call TRBJ2-5, with TRBD1 as a possible D gene (6 bases). This CDR3 has 16 amino acids. Germline-derived CDR1 and CDR2 are MNHEY and SVGAGI. V lost 0 bases to trimming and J lost 5 bases, with 16 bases between them. CDR3 nucleotide sequence: TGTGCCAGCAGTTACTCTCGGACAGAGAGGCGTGAGACCCAGTACTTC. It yields the protein CASSYSRTERRETQYF.

This clonotype was observed a handful of times. The V call is TRBV20-1, the J call TRBJ2-3, with D perhaps TRBD1 (5 bases). Trimming took off 1 base at V and 4 bases at J, with 12 bases between the two ends. Looked up from germline, CDR1 is DFQATT and CDR2 is SNEGSKA (reference sequence). The CDR3 consists of 14 residues. CDR3 sequence reads: CSARVGQGPDTQYF. The CDR3 DNA is TGCAGTGCTAGAGTTGGGCAGGGCCCAGATACGCAGTATTTT.

This clonotype was observed a handful of times. The gene calls are TRBV20-1 and TRBJ2-2; D remains unclear. CDR3 length equals 14 residues. Trimming took 0 bases from V and 7 from J, leaving 12 bases between them. Germline CDR1 DFQATT, CDR2 SNEGSKA (reference sequence). The CDR3 region has the DNA TGCAGTGCTAGAGATCGGGTGGGCTTCGGGGAGCTGTTTTTT. This codes for CSARDRVGFGELFF.

This clonotype was picked up many times. The V and J genes are TRBV20-1 and TRBJ2-7; D is unresolved. Germline V CDR1 and CDR2: DFQATT, SNEGSKA (reference sequence). V lost 2 bases and J lost 3, with 17 bases in between. The CDR3 is 15 amino acids. For the CDR3, the DNA is TGCAGTGCTAGATTTTGGGTATTTACGATCTACGAGCAGTACTTC. This codes for CSARFWVFTIYEQYF.

This clonotype came up a few times. The chain combines TRBV7-3 with TRBJ1-2; no definite D call. The CDR3 length is 14 residues. V dropped 4 bases and J dropped 7 bases, with 16 bases sitting between them. Germline V gives CDR1 SGHTA, CDR2 FQGTGA. The CDR3 sequence is CASSSGGGVSGYTF. CDR3 nucleotide sequence: TGTGCCAGCAGCTCCGGCGGTGGGGTCTCTGGCTACACCTTC.

CDR3 amino acids: CASSLFMGVESPLHF. In nucleotides, the CDR3 is TGTGCCAGCAGTTTATTCATGGGGGTCGAGTCACCCCTCCACTTT. The V gene is TRBV27, the J gene TRBJ1-6; TRBD1 is a possible D gene (5 bases). Deletions cut 1 base from V and 10 bases from J, with 14 bases between. Germline CDR1 MNHEY, CDR2 SMNVEV (reference sequence). The CDR3 is 15 residues long.

The chain has TRBV18 and TRBJ2-1, with 8 nucleotides matching TRBD2. CDR3 length: 18 amino acids. Per germline, CDR1 KGHSH and CDR2 LQKENI. J was trimmed by 0 bases and V by 0 bases; bases with no gene match: 7. CDR3 loop: CASSPPTWSGSSYNEQFF. CDR3 DNA: TGTGCCAGCTCACCACCGACCTGGAGCGGGAGCTCCTACAATGAGCAGTTCTTC.

This chain joins TRBV3-1 and TRBJ1-2; D call uncertain. The CDR3 extends over 15 amino acids. Germline V gene data show CDR1 as LGHDT and CDR2 as YNNKEL (reference sequence). The V and J ends lost 4 bases and 4 bases respectively, with 16 bases between them. The DNA for the CDR3 is TGTGCCAGCAGCCCAACACAGCGGGATCTCTATGGCTACACCTTC. Amino acid sequence: CASSPTQRDLYGYTF. The whole variable domain, filled in from reference TRBV3-1 and TRBJ1-2, reads DTAVSQTPKYLVTQMGNDKSIKCEQNLGHDTMYWYKQDSKKFLKIMFSYNNKELIINETVPNRFSPKSPDKAHLNLHINSLELGDSAVYFCASSPTQRDLYGYTFGSGTRLTVV.